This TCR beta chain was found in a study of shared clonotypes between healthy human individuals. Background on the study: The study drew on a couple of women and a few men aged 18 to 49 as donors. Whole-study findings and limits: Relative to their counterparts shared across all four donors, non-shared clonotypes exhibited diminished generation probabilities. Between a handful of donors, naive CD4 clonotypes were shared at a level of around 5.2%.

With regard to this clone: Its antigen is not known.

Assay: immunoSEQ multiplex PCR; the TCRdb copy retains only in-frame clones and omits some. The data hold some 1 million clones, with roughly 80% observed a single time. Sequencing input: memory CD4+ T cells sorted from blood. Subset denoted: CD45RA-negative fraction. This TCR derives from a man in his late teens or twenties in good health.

CDR3 protein: CASSPQGRGEKLFF. The CDR3 region has the DNA TGTGCCAGCAGCCCTCAGGGAAGAGGCGAAAAACTGTTTTTT. The rearrangement links TRBV7-8 to TRBJ1-4, with D perhaps matching TRBD1 (5 bases). The V and J ends lost 5 bases and 8 bases respectively, with 15 bases between them. CDR1 and CDR2 from the germline V gene are SGHVS and FQNEAQ. The CDR3 runs to 14 residues. Together with reference TRBV7-8 and TRBJ1-4, the CDR3 gives the full variable domain: GAGVSQSPRYKVAKRGQDVALRCDPISGHVSLFWYQQALGQGPEFLTYFQNEAQLDKSGLPSDRFFAERPEGSVSTLKIQRTQQEDSAVYLCASSPQGRGEKLFFGSGTQLSVL.